A selection of T cell receptor beta chains follows, all from one sample in a study of cytomegalovirus exposure and HLA in healthy donors. Repertoires were generated with immunoSEQ multiplex PCR, while TCRdb's copy carries only in-frame clones and drops some. The sample shows 150,000 to 200,000 clones, roughly 77% of them seen only once. Material: PBMCs. Receptor source: a woman aged 40 to 55 in good health and CMV-seropositive. The CDR3 runs from the conserved cysteine through the conserved F or W. Each record gives: clone size, D gene, V gene, J gene, CDR3 DNA, CDR3 protein. D genes are given only for firm matches. A clone size is listed for some rows: how often the clone was seen (once, few, many), or a class if it is expanded.

abundance: once
d_gene: TRBD1
v_gene: TRBV7-2
j_gene: TRBJ2-7
CDR3nt: TGTGCCAGCAGCCAAGGACAGGGGGCTTACGAGCAGTACTTC
CDR3aa: CASSQGQGAYEQYF

abundance: .
d_gene: TRBD1
v_gene: TRBV6-1
j_gene: TRBJ1-2
CDR3nt: TGTGCCAGCAGTGAATGGACAGGGTCGAACTATGGCTACACCTTC
CDR3aa: CASSEWTGSNYGYTF

abundance: .
d_gene: .
v_gene: TRBV15
j_gene: TRBJ2-1
CDR3nt: TGTGCCACCAGCAGAGCCCGTGGCCCCCAATACAATGAGCAGTTCTTC
CDR3aa: CATSRARGPQYNEQFF

abundance: .
d_gene: .
v_gene: TRBV27
j_gene: TRBJ1-4
CDR3nt: TGTGCCAGCACCACAGGGCAGGCTAATGAAAAACTGTTTTTT
CDR3aa: CASTTGQANEKLFF

abundance: .
d_gene: .
v_gene: TRBV18
j_gene: TRBJ2-3
CDR3nt: TGTGCCAGCTCACCAGTGCTAACAGATACGCAGTATTTT
CDR3aa: CASSPVLTDTQYF

abundance: .
d_gene: TRBD2
v_gene: TRBV7-2
j_gene: TRBJ2-1
CDR3nt: TGTGCCAGCAGCTCCGGACTAGCTCTGGGAGGACAGTTCTTC
CDR3aa: CASSSGLALGGQFF

abundance: .
d_gene: .
v_gene: TRBV18
j_gene: TRBJ2-5
CDR3nt: TGTGCCAGCTCACCCCAGCGGGCCGGCCGATCAGAGACCCAGTACTTC
CDR3aa: CASSPQRAGRSETQYF

abundance: once
d_gene: .
v_gene: TRBV21-1
j_gene: TRBJ1-2
CDR3nt: TGTGCCACCAGGGGGGGGGAAGCGCGGAAACCGAACTATGGCTACACCTTC
CDR3aa: CATRGGEARKPNYGYTF

abundance: once
d_gene: TRBD2
v_gene: TRBV6-5
j_gene: TRBJ2-7
CDR3nt: TGTGCCAGCAGGCGGACTAGTTTGGACGAGCAGTACTTC
CDR3aa: CASRRTSLDEQYF

abundance: .
d_gene: .
v_gene: TRBV2
j_gene: TRBJ2-1
CDR3nt: TGTGCCAGCAGTGATTTTGAGAGTTCCTACAATGAGCAGTTCTTC
CDR3aa: CASSDFESSYNEQFF

abundance: .
d_gene: .
v_gene: TRBV6-1
j_gene: TRBJ1-1
CDR3nt: TGTGCCAGCAGGCGACAGTGGAACACTGAAGCTTTCTTT
CDR3aa: CASRRQWNTEAFF

abundance: .
d_gene: .
v_gene: TRBV9
j_gene: TRBJ1-4
CDR3nt: TGTGCCAGCAGCGTAGGAGGCAGTTACGAAAAACTGTTTTTT
CDR3aa: CASSVGGSYEKLFF

abundance: few
d_gene: .
v_gene: TRBV27
j_gene: TRBJ1-2
CDR3nt: TGTGCCAGCAGTTCCAATGGAGGTGGCTACACCTTC
CDR3aa: CASSSNGGGYTF

abundance: few
d_gene: .
v_gene: TRBV28
j_gene: TRBJ2-1
CDR3nt: TGTGCCAGCAAAGACCCGGGTGGTGAACAGTTCTTC
CDR3aa: CASKDPGGEQFF

abundance: .
d_gene: TRBD2
v_gene: TRBV6-6
j_gene: TRBJ2-3
CDR3nt: TGTGCCAGCAGCCCCAGCGGGGTGACAGATACGCAGTATTTT
CDR3aa: CASSPSGVTDTQYF

abundance: .
d_gene: .
v_gene: TRBV5-1
j_gene: TRBJ1-2
CDR3nt: TGCGCCAGCAGCTTGGCATCCGGGGATGGCGGCTACACCTTC
CDR3aa: CASSLASGDGGYTF

abundance: .
d_gene: TRBD2
v_gene: TRBV2
j_gene: TRBJ2-7
CDR3nt: TGTGCCAGCAGGCATCGACTAGCTCCCGAGCAGTACTTC
CDR3aa: CASRHRLAPEQYF

abundance: .
d_gene: .
v_gene: TRBV5-1
j_gene: TRBJ1-5
CDR3nt: TGCGCCAGCAGCTTGGGGGCAGGGAATGGCTATCAGCCCCAGCATTTT
CDR3aa: CASSLGAGNGYQPQHF

abundance: .
d_gene: TRBD1
v_gene: TRBV5-4
j_gene: TRBJ2-7
CDR3nt: TGTGCCAGCAGCCCGAGGACAGGGTCCTACGAGCAGTACTTC
CDR3aa: CASSPRTGSYEQYF

abundance: .
d_gene: TRBD2
v_gene: TRBV9
j_gene: TRBJ2-1
CDR3nt: TGTGCCAGCAGCCCACGAAGGACTAGCGGTAGCTCCTACAATGAGCAGTTCTTC
CDR3aa: CASSPRRTSGSSYNEQFF

abundance: once
d_gene: TRBD1
v_gene: TRBV5-1
j_gene: TRBJ2-7
CDR3nt: TGCGCCAGCAGCAAGGGACAGGGGGGGTACGAGCAGTACTTC
CDR3aa: CASSKGQGGYEQYF

abundance: .
d_gene: TRBD2
v_gene: TRBV7-9
j_gene: TRBJ2-7
CDR3nt: TGTGCCAGCAGCTTAATTACTAGCGACAACGAGCAGTACTTC
CDR3aa: CASSLITSDNEQYF

abundance: few
d_gene: TRBD1
v_gene: TRBV28
j_gene: TRBJ1-2
CDR3nt: TGTGCCAGCAGAAGGGACAGTAACTATGGCTACACCTTC
CDR3aa: CASRRDSNYGYTF

abundance: .
d_gene: .
v_gene: TRBV14
j_gene: TRBJ2-5
CDR3nt: TGTGCCAGCAGCCAAGTCTCATTTGGGGGGAGTACGGAGACCCAGTACTTC
CDR3aa: CASSQVSFGGSTETQYF

abundance: few
d_gene: TRBD2
v_gene: TRBV11-2
j_gene: TRBJ2-1
CDR3nt: TGTGCCAGCAGCTTAGCTAGCGGTTCCTACAATGAGCAGTTCTTC
CDR3aa: CASSLASGSYNEQFF

abundance: .
d_gene: .
v_gene: TRBV6-6
j_gene: TRBJ2-7
CDR3nt: TGTGCCAGCAGTGCACCTGTGGGACTGGGGGTCGGGGAGCAGTACTTC
CDR3aa: CASSAPVGLGVGEQYF

abundance: .
d_gene: .
v_gene: TRBV6-5
j_gene: TRBJ1-2
CDR3nt: TGTGCCAGCAGTTACTCGGGAGGGAGTGGGAGACATGGCTACACCTTC
CDR3aa: CASSYSGGSGRHGYTF

abundance: few
d_gene: .
v_gene: TRBV30
j_gene: TRBJ2-1
CDR3nt: TGTGCCTGGAGTGTATCTGGGACTCTCAATGAGCAGTTCTTC
CDR3aa: CAWSVSGTLNEQFF

abundance: .
d_gene: .
v_gene: TRBV19
j_gene: TRBJ2-3
CDR3nt: TGTGCCTCGAACCCGGGTGCGTTATCAGATACGCAGTATTTT
CDR3aa: CASNPGALSDTQYF

abundance: .
d_gene: .
v_gene: TRBV5-8
j_gene: TRBJ2-1
CDR3nt: TGTGCCAGCAGCTTAGACTTTGCGGGGAATGAGCAGTTCTTC
CDR3aa: CASSLDFAGNEQFF

abundance: .
d_gene: TRBD2
v_gene: TRBV7-9
j_gene: TRBJ2-3
CDR3nt: TGTGCCAGCAGCCACATAGCGGGGTATACGCAGTATTTT
CDR3aa: CASSHIAGYTQYF

abundance: .
d_gene: .
v_gene: TRBV20-1
j_gene: TRBJ1-2
CDR3nt: TGCAGTGTCGACCGACGGGGTGGCTACACCTTC
CDR3aa: CSVDRRGGYTF

abundance: .
d_gene: .
v_gene: TRBV19
j_gene: TRBJ2-1
CDR3nt: TGTGCCAGTAGTATACGTCGAATCGGAGGACGGTCCTACAATGAGCAGTTCTTC
CDR3aa: CASSIRRIGGRSYNEQFF

abundance: .
d_gene: TRBD1
v_gene: TRBV2
j_gene: TRBJ1-1
CDR3nt: TGTGCCAGCAGGGGACAGGGAAGGGAAGCTTTCTTT
CDR3aa: CASRGQGREAFF

abundance: .
d_gene: TRBD2
v_gene: TRBV7-8
j_gene: TRBJ2-1
CDR3nt: TGTGCCAGCAGCCCGGGACTAGCGGGAGTCGGATCCTACAATGAGCAGTTCTTC
CDR3aa: CASSPGLAGVGSYNEQFF

abundance: .
d_gene: .
v_gene: TRBV7-7
j_gene: TRBJ2-5
CDR3nt: TGTGCTAGCAGCCCGCGTTCTTTGGGGGCTAAAGAGACCCAGTACTTC
CDR3aa: CASSPRSLGAKETQYF

abundance: once
d_gene: TRBD2
v_gene: TRBV5-4
j_gene: TRBJ2-3
CDR3nt: TGTGCCAGCAGCAAGGATAGCGGGAGGGCCGGCACAGATACGCAGTATTTT
CDR3aa: CASSKDSGRAGTDTQYF

abundance: .
d_gene: TRBD1
v_gene: TRBV5-4
j_gene: TRBJ2-5
CDR3nt: TGTGCCAGCAGTTGGACAGGGCTCCAAGAGACCCAGTACTTC
CDR3aa: CASSWTGLQETQYF

abundance: .
d_gene: .
v_gene: TRBV28
j_gene: TRBJ1-2
CDR3nt: TGTGCCAGCAGTTTATACAGGGTCGGGGCCAACTATGGCTACACCTTC
CDR3aa: CASSLYRVGANYGYTF

abundance: .
d_gene: .
v_gene: TRBV28
j_gene: TRBJ2-3
CDR3nt: TGTGCCAGCAGGAAAGGGGGAGATACGCAGTATTTT
CDR3aa: CASRKGGDTQYF